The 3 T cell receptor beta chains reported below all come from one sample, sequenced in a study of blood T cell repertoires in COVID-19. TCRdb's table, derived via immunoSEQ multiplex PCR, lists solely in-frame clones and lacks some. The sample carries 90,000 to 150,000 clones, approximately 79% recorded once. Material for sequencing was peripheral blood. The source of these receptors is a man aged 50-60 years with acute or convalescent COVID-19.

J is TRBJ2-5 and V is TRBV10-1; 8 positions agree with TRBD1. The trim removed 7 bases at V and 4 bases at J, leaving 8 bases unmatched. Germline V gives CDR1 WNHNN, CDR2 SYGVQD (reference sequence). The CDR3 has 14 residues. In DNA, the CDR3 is TGCGCCAGCAAGGACAGGGCCGAGGGAGAGACCCAGTACTTC. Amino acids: CASKDRAEGETQYF.

CDR3 DNA: TGTGCCAGCAGCCCGCTCACAGGGAGGGTAGGGGAGCTGTTTTTT. Its protein product is CASSPLTGRVGELFF. V gene TRBV9 combines with J gene TRBJ2-2; D might be TRBD2 (7 bases). The CDR3 loop spans 15 amino acids. V lost 4 bases and J 8 bases, leaving 18 bases between the germline ends. The V gene's germline CDR1 is SGDLS and CDR2 YYNGEE.

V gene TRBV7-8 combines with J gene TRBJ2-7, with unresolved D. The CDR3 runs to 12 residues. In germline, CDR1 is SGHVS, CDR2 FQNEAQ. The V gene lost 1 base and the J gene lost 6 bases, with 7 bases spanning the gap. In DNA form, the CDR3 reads TGTGCCAGCAGCTTAGGTAGCCCCGAGCAGTACTTC. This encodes CASSLGSPEQYF. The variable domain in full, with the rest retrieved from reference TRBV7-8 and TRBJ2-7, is GAGVSQSPRYKVAKRGQDVALRCDPISGHVSLFWYQQALGQGPEFLTYFQNEAQLDKSGLPSDRFFAERPEGSVSTLKIQRTQQEDSAVYLCASSLGSPEQYFGPGTRLTVT.